What follows is one T cell receptor beta chain and its context. This clonotype was detected ten times or more. No much larger clone exists at a distance of one base, and base qualities are not known. The data are from a study of T cells after yellow fever vaccination (dated by TCRdb to the late 2010s). Background on the whole study: Using CD3, CD45RA, CCR7 and CD95 staining, memory subsets (EM, EMRA, CM and Tscm) were sorted on a BD FACS Aria III. Libraries from fractions with low cell numbers were prepared with the SMART-Seq v4 Ultra Low Input RNA kit. To follow T-cell clones before and after both primary and booster YFV17D yellow fever vaccination, bulk TCR alpha and beta repertoires underwent longitudinal sequencing. Blood was collected at multiple timepoints before and after primary and secondary immunization, and bulk PBMC replicates and cell subsets were isolated. Two healthy male donors made up the cohort, one aged 18 to 29 years and the other aged 30 to 40 years. Memory subsets were sorted on days 0, 15 and 45 and at 18 months after primary vaccination, and on days 0, 15 and 45 after the 30-year booster. Beyond this particular receptor, the publication reports: Most clones expanded after primary vaccination were re-detected after the booster (96% of CD4 and roughly 87% of CD8), suggesting broad memory maintenance. A small share of clonotypes was detected in both CD4 and CD8 compartments, with the overlap likely arising from convergent recombination. On day 0, almost all vaccine-responding clonotypes were below detection in the sorted memory subsets. Computational filtering was required because FACS-sorted repertoires could contain abundant contaminating clonotypes from the bulk population. Because only a couple of donors were included in the study, the extent to which the findings can be generalized is limited. The secondary T-cell response was found to be weaker but faster than the primary response, with a peak reached on day 5 rather than on day 15.

TCR cDNA was made using 5'RACE template switching, a step that added a universal primer site and unique molecular identifiers. Priming for cDNA synthesis came from both the TCR alpha and TCR beta constant segments. Library amplification used two PCR steps, and the second PCR step added sample barcodes and sequencing adapters. Sequencing of the libraries was done on either Illumina HiSeq 2500 (2x100 bp) or NovaSeq (2x150 bp). Per the authors' processing: Demultiplexing of reads and collapsing into UMI consensus sequences were performed with MIGEC, and V(D)J alignment was carried out with MiXCR. Clonotypes responding to the vaccine were identified with edgeR on replicate PBMC samples, with the criteria of FDR below 0.01 and a log2 fold change above 5 up to day 15. Each bulk clonotype was labeled CD4 or CD8 based on which sequenced repertoire, CD4 or CD8, contained the clonotype at higher abundance. To estimate how each clone was distributed across memory phenotypes, clonotype frequencies in memory subsets were weighted by the numbers of FACS-sorted cells. In TCRdb, the public reads were trimmed at Q25 with fastp and aligned with MiXCR, with productive beta chains retained. Rows matching on CDR3 protein sequence are summarized as one entry with the most common DNA and genes. The V and J calls and clone size come from TCRdb's table, not from the authors' own analysis. The table for this sample lists about 10,000 distinct CDR3 sequences; around 4.8% of them were counted only once. Over 1.5% of the sample rests with the top ten.

This specimen's treatment or condition label, per the study, means: live attenuated yellow fever vaccine strain. PBMCs were isolated from peripheral blood using a standard Ficoll-Paque protocol. The RNeasy Micro Kit was used to extract RNA from sorted memory subsets. The material was PBMCs, either bulk or a sorted T-cell subset (CD4+, CD8+, memory, or dextramer-sorted; not recorded which), obtained more than 13 days after the first yellow fever vaccination. This TCR was recovered from a man aged 18 to 30 who received the YFV17D yellow fever vaccine.

The DNA sequence follows: TGTGCCATCAGTCCGCAGGGTAACGAAAAACTGTTTTTT. Translated, it gives CAISPQGNEKLFF. Here the chain combines TRBV10-3 and TRBJ1-4; matching of 5 bases hints at TRBD1 as the D gene. V is shortened by 5 bases, J by 8 bases, and the region joining them spans 12 bases. The CDR3 spans 13 residues, from the cysteine through the phenylalanine. Of the read, only the CDR3 DNA is kept; its 39 bases are in frame from base 1. The germline V gene sets CDR1 to ENHRY and CDR2 to SYGVKD.